Here is one T cell receptor beta chain with its context. Its specificity is not known. The data stem from a study of OX40 agonist ivuxolimab in advanced cancers. Study-level background: Prior therapy, whether anti-PD-1, anti-PD-L1 or anti-CTLA-4, was allowed, and about 40% had some. Findings of the study overall: Clonal expansion was seen in CD4+ and CD8+ blood T cells by week 6 at 0.1 to 3.0 mg/kg.

The data were produced by immunoSEQ multiplex PCR, yet TCRdb's version contains in-frame clones alone and is incomplete. The data hold some 74,000 clones, with approximately 82% observed a single time. Trimming shortened V by 0 bases and J by 0 bases, and 7 bases separated the two germline ends. The CDR3 has 15 residues. Germline V CDR1 and CDR2: SGHTS, YDEGEE. A history of autoimmune disease or systemic immunosuppression excluded patients. This chain links TRBV5-8 with TRBJ2-1; no clear D gene. The sample consisted of CD4+ or CD8+ T cells sorted from blood, taken in a trial of the OX40 agonist ivuxolimab. The TCR sequence derives from an adult with an advanced solid tumor such as melanoma, head and neck, liver or kidney cancer. The CDR3 bases are TGTGCCAGCAGCTTGGATGGATACTCCTACAATGAGCAGTTCTTC. Its protein product is CASSLDGYSYNEQFF.